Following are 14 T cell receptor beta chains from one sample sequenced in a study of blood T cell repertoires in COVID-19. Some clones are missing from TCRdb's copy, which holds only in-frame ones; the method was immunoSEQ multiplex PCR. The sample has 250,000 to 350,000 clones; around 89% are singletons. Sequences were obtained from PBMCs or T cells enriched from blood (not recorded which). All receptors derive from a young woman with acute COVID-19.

The CDR3 DNA reads TGTGCCAGCAGCTTGGAGCGCGGGACAGACTCTGGAAACACCATATATTTT. Its protein product is CASSLERGTDSGNTIYF. The chain uses TRBV5-8 and TRBJ1-3; 7 bases match TRBD1. The CDR3 covers 17 residues. The junction had 6 bases not matched to a gene; V was cut back by 0 bases and J by 0 bases. CDR1 is SGHTS, CDR2 YDEGEE, per germline.

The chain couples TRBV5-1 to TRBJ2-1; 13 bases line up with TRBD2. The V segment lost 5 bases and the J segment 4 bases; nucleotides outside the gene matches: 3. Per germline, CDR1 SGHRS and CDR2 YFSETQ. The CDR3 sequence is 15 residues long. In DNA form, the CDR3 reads TGCGCCAGCAGTCGGACTAGCGGGAGTTACAATGAGCAGTTCTTC. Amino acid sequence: CASSRTSGSYNEQFF.

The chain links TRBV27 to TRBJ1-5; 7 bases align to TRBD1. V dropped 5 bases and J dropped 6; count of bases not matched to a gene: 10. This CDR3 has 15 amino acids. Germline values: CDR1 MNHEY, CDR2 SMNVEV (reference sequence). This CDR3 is CASSPQGGVGQPQHF. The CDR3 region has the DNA TGTGCCAGCAGTCCGCAGGGGGGAGTCGGTCAGCCCCAGCATTTT.

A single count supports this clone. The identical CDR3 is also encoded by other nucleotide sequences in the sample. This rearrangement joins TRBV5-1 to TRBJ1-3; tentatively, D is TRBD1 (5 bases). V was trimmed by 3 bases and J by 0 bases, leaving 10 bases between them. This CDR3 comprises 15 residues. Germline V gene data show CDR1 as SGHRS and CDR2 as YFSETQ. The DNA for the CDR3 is TGCGCCAGCAGCTCAACAGGCGCCTCTGGAAACACCATATATTTT. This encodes CASSSTGASGNTIYF.

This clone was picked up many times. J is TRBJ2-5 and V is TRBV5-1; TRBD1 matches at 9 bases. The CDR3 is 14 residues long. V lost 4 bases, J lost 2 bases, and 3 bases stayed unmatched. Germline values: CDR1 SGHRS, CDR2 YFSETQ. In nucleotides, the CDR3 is TGCGCCAGCAGCGTGACAGGGGGACAAGAGACCCAGTACTTC. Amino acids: CASSVTGGQETQYF. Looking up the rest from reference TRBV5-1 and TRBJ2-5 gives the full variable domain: KAGVTQTPRYLIKTRGQQVTLSCSPISGHRSVSWYQQTPGQGLQFLFEYFSETQRNKGNFPGRFSGRQFSNSRSEMNVSTLELGDSALYLCASSVTGGQETQYFGPGTRLLVL.

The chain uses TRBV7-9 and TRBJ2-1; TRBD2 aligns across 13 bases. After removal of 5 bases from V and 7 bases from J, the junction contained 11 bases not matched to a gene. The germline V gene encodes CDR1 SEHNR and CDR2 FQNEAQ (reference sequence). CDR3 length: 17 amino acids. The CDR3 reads CASSVSWTSGSQNEQFF. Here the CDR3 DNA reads TGTGCCAGCAGCGTATCGTGGACTAGCGGGAGCCAGAATGAGCAGTTCTTC.

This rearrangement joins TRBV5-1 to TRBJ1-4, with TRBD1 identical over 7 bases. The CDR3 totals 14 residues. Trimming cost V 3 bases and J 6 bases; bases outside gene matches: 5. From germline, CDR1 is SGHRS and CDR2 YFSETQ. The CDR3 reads CASSSGTVHEKLFF. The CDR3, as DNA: TGCGCCAGCAGCTCGGGGACAGTGCATGAAAAACTGTTTTTT.

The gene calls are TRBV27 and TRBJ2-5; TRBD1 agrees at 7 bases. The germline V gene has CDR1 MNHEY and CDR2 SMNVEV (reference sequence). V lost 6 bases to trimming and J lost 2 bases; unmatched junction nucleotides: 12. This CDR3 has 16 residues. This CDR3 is CASRPYLGTEQETQYF. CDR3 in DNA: TGTGCCAGCAGGCCTTACCTCGGGACAGAACAAGAGACCCAGTACTTC.

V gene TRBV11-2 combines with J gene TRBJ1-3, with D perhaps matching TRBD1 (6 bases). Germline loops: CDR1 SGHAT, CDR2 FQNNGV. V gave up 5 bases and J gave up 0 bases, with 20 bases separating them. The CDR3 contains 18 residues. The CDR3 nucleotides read TGTGCCAGCAGCGTACTGACAGGACTTAGGACCTCTGGAAACACCATATATTTT. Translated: CASSVLTGLRTSGNTIYF.

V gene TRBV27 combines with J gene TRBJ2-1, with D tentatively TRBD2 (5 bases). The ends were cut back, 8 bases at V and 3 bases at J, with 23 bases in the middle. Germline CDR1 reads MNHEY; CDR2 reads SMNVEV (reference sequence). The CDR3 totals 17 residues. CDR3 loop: CASRLISRGIIYNEQFF. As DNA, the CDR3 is TGTGCCAGCCGGTTAATATCCCGGGGAATCATCTACAATGAGCAGTTCTTC.

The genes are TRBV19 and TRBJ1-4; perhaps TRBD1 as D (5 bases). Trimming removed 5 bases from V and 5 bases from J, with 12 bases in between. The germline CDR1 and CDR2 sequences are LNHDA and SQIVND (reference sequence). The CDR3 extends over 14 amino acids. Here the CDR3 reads CASSSSGGNEKLFF. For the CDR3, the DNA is TGTGCCAGTAGTTCGTCGGGGGGGAATGAAAAACTGTTTTTT. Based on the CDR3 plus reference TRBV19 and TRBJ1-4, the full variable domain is DGGITQSPKYLFRKEGQNVTLSCEQNLNHDAMYWYRQDPGQGLRLIYYSQIVNDFQKGDIAEGYSVSREKKESFPLTVTSAQKNPTAFYLCASSSSGGNEKLFFGSGTQLSVL.

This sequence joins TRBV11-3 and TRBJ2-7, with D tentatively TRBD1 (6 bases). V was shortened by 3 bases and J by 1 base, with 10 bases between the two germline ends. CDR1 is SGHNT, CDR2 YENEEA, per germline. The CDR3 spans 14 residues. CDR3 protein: CASSLGDISYEQYF. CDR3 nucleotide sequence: TGTGCCAGCAGCTTGGGGGACATTTCCTACGAGCAGTACTTC. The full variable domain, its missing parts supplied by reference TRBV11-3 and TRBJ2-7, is EAGVVQSPRYKIIEKKQPVAFWCNPISGHNTLYWYLQNLGQGPELLIRYENEEAVDDSQLPKDRFSAERLKGVDSTLKIQPAELGDSAVYLCASSLGDISYEQYFGPGTRLTVT.

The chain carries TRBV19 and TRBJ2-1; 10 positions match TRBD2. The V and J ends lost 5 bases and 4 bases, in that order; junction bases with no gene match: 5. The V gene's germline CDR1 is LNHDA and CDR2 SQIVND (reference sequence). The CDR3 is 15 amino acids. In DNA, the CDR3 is TGTGCCAGTAGTCAGCTAGCGGGAGATTACAATGAGCAGTTCTTC. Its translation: CASSQLAGDYNEQFF.

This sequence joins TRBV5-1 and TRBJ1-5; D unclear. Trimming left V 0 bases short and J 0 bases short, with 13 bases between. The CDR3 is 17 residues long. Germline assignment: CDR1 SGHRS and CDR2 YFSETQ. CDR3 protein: CASSLGTVTSSNQPQHF. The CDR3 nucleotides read TGCGCCAGCAGCTTGGGAACAGTCACCTCTAGCAATCAGCCCCAGCATTTT.